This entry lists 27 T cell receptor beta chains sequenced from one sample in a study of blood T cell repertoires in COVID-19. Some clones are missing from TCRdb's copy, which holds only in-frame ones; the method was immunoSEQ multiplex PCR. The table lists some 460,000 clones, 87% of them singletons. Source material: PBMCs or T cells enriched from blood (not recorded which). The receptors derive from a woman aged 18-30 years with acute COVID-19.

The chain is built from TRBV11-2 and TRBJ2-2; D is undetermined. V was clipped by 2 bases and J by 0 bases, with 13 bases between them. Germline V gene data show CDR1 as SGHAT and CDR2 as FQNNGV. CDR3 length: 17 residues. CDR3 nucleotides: TGTGCCAGCAGCTTAATCAATGGCCTCACGAACACCGGGGAGCTGTTTTTT. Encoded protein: CASSLINGLTNTGELFF.

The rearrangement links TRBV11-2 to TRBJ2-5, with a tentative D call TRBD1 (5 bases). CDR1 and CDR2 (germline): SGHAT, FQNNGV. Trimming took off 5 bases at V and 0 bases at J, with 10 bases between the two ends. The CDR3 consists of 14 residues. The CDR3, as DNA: TGTGCCAGCAGCGACCAGGGTTACCAAGAGACCCAGTACTTC. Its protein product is CASSDQGYQETQYF.

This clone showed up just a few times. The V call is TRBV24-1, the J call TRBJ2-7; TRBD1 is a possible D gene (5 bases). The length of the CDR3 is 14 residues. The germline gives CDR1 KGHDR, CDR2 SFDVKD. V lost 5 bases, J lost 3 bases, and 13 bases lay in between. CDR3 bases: TGTGCCACCAGTGCTCGTGACAGCCGCTACGAGCAGTACTTC. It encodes CATSARDSRYEQYF.

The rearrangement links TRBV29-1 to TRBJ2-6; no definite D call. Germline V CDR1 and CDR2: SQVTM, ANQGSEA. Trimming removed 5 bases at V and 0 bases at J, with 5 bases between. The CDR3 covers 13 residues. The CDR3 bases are TGCAGCGTTCAGGTCTCTGGGGCCAACGTCCTGACTTTC. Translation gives CSVQVSGANVLTF.

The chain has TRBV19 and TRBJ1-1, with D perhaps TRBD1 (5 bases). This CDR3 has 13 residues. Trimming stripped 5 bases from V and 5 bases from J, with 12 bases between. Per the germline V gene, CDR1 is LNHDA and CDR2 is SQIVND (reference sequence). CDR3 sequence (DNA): TGTGCCAGTAGTGTGTGGGGGGGGACTGAAGCTTTCTTT. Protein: CASSVWGGTEAFF. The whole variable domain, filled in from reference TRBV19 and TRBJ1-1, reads DGGITQSPKYLFRKEGQNVTLSCEQNLNHDAMYWYRQDPGQGLRLIYYSQIVNDFQKGDIAEGYSVSREKKESFPLTVTSAQKNPTAFYLCASSVWGGTEAFFGQGTRLTVV.

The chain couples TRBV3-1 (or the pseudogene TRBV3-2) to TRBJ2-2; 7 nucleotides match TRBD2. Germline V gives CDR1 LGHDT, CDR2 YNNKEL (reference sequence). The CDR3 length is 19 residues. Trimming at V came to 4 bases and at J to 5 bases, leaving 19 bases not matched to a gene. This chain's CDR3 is CASSPQSTRLAAITGELFF. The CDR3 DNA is TGTGCCAGCAGCCCCCAAAGCACCCGACTAGCCGCTATTACCGGGGAGCTGTTTTTT.

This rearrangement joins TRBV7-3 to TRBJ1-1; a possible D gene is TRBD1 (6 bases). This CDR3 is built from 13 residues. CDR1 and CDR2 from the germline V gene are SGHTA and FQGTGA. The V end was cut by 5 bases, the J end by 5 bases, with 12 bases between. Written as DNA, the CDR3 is TGTGCCAGCAGCGCACAGGGAAGGACTGAAGCTTTCTTT. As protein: CASSAQGRTEAFF.

In DNA form, the CDR3 reads TGTGCCAGCAGTTTATGGACTAGCGGGAGCGAGCAGTACTTC. Translation gives CASSLWTSGSEQYF. The rearrangement uses TRBV28 and TRBJ2-7, with TRBD2 matching 12 bases. Trimming at V came to 0 bases and at J to 6 bases, leaving 0 bases not matched to a gene. The CDR3 length is 14 residues. CDR1 is MDHEN and CDR2 is SYDVKM in the germline V gene. Full variable domain (outside the CDR3, taken from reference TRBV28 and TRBJ2-7): DVKVTQSSRYLVKRTGEKVFLECVQDMDHENMFWYRQDPGLGLRLIYFSYDVKMKEKGDIPEGYSVSREKKERFSLILESASTNQTSMYLCASSLWTSGSEQYFGPGTRLTVT.

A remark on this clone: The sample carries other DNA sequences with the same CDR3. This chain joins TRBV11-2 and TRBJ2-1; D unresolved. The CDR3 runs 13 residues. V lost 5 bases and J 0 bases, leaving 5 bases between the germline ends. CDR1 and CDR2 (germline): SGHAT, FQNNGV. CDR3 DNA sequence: TGTGCCAGCAGCCTGGCCTCCTACAATGAGCAGTTCTTC. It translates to CASSLASYNEQFF.

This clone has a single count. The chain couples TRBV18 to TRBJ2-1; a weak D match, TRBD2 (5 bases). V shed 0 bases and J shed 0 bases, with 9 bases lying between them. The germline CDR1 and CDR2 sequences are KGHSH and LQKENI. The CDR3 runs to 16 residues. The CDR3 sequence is CASSPPSVSSYNEQFF. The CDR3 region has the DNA TGTGCCAGCTCACCACCTAGCGTTAGCTCCTACAATGAGCAGTTCTTC. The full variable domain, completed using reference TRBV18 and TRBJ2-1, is NAGVMQNPRHLVRRRGQEARLRCSPMKGHSHVYWYRQLPEEGLKFMVYLQKENIIDESGMPKERFSAEFPKEGPSILRIQQVVRGDSAAYFCASSPPSVSSYNEQFFGPGTRLTVL.

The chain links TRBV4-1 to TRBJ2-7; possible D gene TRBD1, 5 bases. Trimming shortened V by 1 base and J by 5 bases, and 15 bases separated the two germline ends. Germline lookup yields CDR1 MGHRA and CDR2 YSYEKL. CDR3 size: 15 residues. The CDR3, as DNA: TGCGCCAGCAGCCAAGTAGGCCAGGGTTTGCACGAGCAGTACTTC. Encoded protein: CASSQVGQGLHEQYF.

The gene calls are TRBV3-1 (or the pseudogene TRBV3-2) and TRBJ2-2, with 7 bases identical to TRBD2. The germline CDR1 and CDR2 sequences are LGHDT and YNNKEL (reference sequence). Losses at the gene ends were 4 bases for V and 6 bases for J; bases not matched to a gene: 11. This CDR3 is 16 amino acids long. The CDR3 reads CASSPTLAVTPGELFF. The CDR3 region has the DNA TGTGCCAGCAGCCCGACTCTAGCGGTTACACCCGGGGAGCTGTTTTTT.

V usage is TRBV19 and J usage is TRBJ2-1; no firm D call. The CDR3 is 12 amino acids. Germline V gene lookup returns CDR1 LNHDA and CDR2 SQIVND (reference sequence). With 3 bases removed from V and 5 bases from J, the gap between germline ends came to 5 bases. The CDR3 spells CASSMSNNEQFF. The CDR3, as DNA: TGTGCCAGTAGTATGAGTAACAATGAGCAGTTCTTC.

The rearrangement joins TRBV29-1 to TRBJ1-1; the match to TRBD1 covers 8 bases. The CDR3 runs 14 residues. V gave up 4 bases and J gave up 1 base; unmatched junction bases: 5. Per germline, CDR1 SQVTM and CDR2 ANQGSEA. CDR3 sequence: CSVARTGKNTEAFF. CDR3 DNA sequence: TGCAGCGTTGCCCGGACAGGGAAGAACACTGAAGCTTTCTTT.

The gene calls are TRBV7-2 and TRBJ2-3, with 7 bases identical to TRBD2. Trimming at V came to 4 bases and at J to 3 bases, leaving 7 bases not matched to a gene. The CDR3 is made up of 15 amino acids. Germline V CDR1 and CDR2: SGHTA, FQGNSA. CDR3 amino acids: CASSSNQAGTDTQYF. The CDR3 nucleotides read TGTGCCAGCAGCTCAAACCAAGCGGGGACAGATACGCAGTATTTT.

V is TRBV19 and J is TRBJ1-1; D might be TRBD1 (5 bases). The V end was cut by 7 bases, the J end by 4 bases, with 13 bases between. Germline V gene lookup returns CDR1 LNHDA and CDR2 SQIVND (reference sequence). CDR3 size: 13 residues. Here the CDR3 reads CASMGGRVTEAFF. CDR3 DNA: TGTGCCAGTATGGGGGGTAGGGTCACTGAAGCTTTCTTT.

The CDR3 DNA reads TGTGCCAGCAACCTTAGGAGCGGGGGGGGAGATACGCAGTATTTT. This encodes CASNLRSGGGDTQYF. The V call is TRBV7-2, the J call TRBJ2-3; 10 bases fit TRBD2. CDR3 length equals 15 residues. V dropped 7 bases and J dropped 5; count of bases not matched to a gene: 9. The germline gives CDR1 SGHTA, CDR2 FQGNSA.

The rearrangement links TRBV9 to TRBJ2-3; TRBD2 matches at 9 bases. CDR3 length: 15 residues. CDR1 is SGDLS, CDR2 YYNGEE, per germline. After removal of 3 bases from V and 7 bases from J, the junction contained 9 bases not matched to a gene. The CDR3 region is CASSAGAGGRNTQYF. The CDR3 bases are TGTGCCAGCAGCGCCGGGGCGGGGGGGCGCAATACGCAGTATTTT.

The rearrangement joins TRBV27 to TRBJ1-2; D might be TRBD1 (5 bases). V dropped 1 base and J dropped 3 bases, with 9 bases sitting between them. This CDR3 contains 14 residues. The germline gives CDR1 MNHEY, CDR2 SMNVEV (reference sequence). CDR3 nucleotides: TGTGCCAGCAGTTTATGGGACTTATACTATGGCTACACCTTC. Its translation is CASSLWDLYYGYTF.

The CDR3 DNA sequence: TGTGCCAGCAGCTTAGTAGAAGGGGCGAGGGATACGCAGTATTTT. This gives the protein CASSLVEGARDTQYF. This sequence joins TRBV7-9 and TRBJ2-3, with D possibly matching TRBD1 (5 bases). CDR1 and CDR2 (germline): SEHNR, FQNEAQ (reference sequence). The CDR3 loop spans 15 amino acids. V dropped 1 base and J dropped 6 bases, with 14 bases sitting between them. The variable domain in full, with the rest retrieved from reference TRBV7-9 and TRBJ2-3, is DTGVSQNPRHKITKRGQNVTFRCDPISEHNRLYWYRQTLGQGPEFLTYFQNEAQLEKSRLLSDRFSAERPKGSFSTLEIQRTEQGDSAMYLCASSLVEGARDTQYFGPGTRLTVL.

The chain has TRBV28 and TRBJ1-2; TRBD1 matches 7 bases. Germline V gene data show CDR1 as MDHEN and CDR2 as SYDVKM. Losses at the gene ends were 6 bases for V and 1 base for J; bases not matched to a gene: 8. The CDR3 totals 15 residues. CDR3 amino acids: CASSDGTVFNYGYTF. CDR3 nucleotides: TGTGCCAGCAGCGACGGGACAGTATTTAACTATGGCTACACCTTC.

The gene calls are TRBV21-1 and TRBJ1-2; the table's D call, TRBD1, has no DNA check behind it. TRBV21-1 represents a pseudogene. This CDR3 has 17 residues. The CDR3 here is CASSKTPPQGHNYGYTF. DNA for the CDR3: TGTGCCAGCAGCAAAACCCCCCCACAGGGACATAACTATGGCTACACCTTC.

The CDR3 is CASQDRDGTEAFF. The CDR3 DNA follows: TGTGCCAGTCAGGACAGGGACGGGACTGAAGCTTTCTTT. The chain carries TRBV19 and TRBJ1-1; the match to TRBD1 covers 8 bases. Germline V gives CDR1 LNHDA, CDR2 SQIVND (reference sequence). The CDR3 sequence is 13 residues long. Germline trimming cut 8 bases from V and 5 bases from J; bases unmatched to any gene: 7.

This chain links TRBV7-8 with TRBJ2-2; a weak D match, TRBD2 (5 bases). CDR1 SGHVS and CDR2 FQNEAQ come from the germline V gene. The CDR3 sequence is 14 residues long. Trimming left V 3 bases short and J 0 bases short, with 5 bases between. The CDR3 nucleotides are TGTGCCAGCAGCTTCGGGGCGAACACCGGGGAGCTGTTTTTT. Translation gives CASSFGANTGELFF.

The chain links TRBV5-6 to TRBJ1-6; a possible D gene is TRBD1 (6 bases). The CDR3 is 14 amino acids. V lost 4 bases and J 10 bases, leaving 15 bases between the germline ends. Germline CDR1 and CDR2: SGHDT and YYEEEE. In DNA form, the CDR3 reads TGTGCCAGCAGCCAACTTCACAGGGACTCACCCCTCCACTTT. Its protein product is CASSQLHRDSPLHF.

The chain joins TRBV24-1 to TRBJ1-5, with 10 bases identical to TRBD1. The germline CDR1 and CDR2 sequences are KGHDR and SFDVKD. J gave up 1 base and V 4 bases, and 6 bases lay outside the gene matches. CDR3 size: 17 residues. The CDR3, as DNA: TGTGCCACCAGTGACGGGACAGGGGTACGAAGCAATCAGCCCCAGCATTTT. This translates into CATSDGTGVRSNQPQHF.

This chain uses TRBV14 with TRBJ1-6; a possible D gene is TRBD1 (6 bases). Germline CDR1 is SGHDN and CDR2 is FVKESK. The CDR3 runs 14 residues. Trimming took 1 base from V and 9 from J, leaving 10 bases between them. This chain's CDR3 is CASSQGTVRSPLHF. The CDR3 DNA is TGTGCCAGCAGCCAAGGGACAGTGCGTTCACCCCTCCACTTT.